The 6 T cell receptor beta chains reported below all come from one sample, sequenced in a study of CD8 T cells in ankylosing spondylitis. TCRdb recomputed calls from the 5' RACE reads with MiXCR, one row per CDR3 protein. Among 150,000 to 200,000 distinct CDR3 sequences listed, around 16% were seen once. Sequencing input: blood, either unsorted or a sorted T cell fraction (not recorded which). The receptors derive from a male donor with ankylosing spondylitis or in good health (not recorded which).

In this sample, this clonotype turned up a few times. CDR3 protein: CASSLGSGGRTDTQYF. The CDR3, as DNA: TGCGCCAGCAGCTTGGGGTCTGGCGGGAGGACAGATACGCAGTATTTT. The chain joins TRBV5-1 to TRBJ2-3; 8 nucleotides agree with TRBD2. V lost 0 bases to trimming and J lost 3 bases; unmatched junction nucleotides: 6. The CDR3 consists of 16 residues. Germline V gene data show CDR1 as SGHRS and CDR2 as YFSETQ.

This clonotype was recorded at least ten times. The chain is built from TRBV20-1 and TRBJ1-3, with 8 bases fitting TRBD1. This CDR3 has 16 amino acids. V lost 1 base and J lost 4; bases outside the gene matches: 9. Germline lookup yields CDR1 DFQATT and CDR2 SNEGSKA (reference sequence). The CDR3 region has the DNA TGCAGTGCTAGAGCATGGCAGGGGGCGAAAGGAAACACCATATATTTT. Its translation is CSARAWQGAKGNTIYF.

The chain recombines TRBV20-1 with TRBJ2-7; TRBD2 might be the D (5 bases). Trimming took 6 bases from V and 6 from J, leaving 18 bases between them. The CDR3 contains 13 residues. Germline loops: CDR1 DFQATT, CDR2 SNEGSKA (reference sequence). This chain's CDR3 is CSAQRDSMIEQYF. In nucleotides, the CDR3 is TGCAGTGCCCAGAGGGATAGCATGATCGAGCAGTACTTC.

There are many counts of this clonotype. The chain has TRBV24-1 and TRBJ1-2; D ambiguous. Trimming shortened V by 1 base and J by 10 bases, and 9 bases separated the two germline ends. CDR1 is KGHDR, CDR2 SFDVKD, per germline. This CDR3 contains 12 residues. The CDR3 DNA sequence: TGTGCCACCAGTGATTTTGTCCAGACCTACACCTTC. Translated: CATSDFVQTYTF.

This clonotype was counted only a few times. The chain employs TRBV12-3 or TRBV12-4 and TRBJ2-7; perhaps TRBD2 as D (6 bases). The CDR3 consists of 15 residues. Deletions cut 3 bases from V and 0 bases from J, with 12 bases between. The CDR3 nucleotides read TGTGCCAGCAGTTTGAGCGGAGGGAGCTCCTACGAGCAGTACTTC. Protein product: CASSLSGGSSYEQYF.

This clonotype was picked up many times. The chain employs TRBV5-1 and TRBJ2-2; D is perhaps TRBD1 (6 bases). Germline loops: CDR1 SGHRS, CDR2 YFSETQ. The CDR3 spans 15 residues. The V and J ends lost 3 bases and 3 bases respectively, with 12 bases between them. CDR3: CASSYENRDTGELFF. The CDR3 DNA reads as TGCGCCAGCAGCTATGAAAACAGGGACACCGGGGAGCTGTTTTTT.